The clone carrying this T cell receptor (beta chain) was seen many times. Its matching antigen is unknown. The CDR3 consists of 11 residues. Germline loops: CDR1 MNHNS, CDR2 SASEGT. The germline V and J ends were trimmed by 8 bases and 3 bases, with 5 bases remaining between them. The data were obtained in a study of neurological immune-mediated disorders. Sequencing runs each yielded over 200 million TCR-beta sequences from 15-18 subjects. TCRdb called the 5' RACE reads again in MiXCR, with one record for every CDR3 protein. The sample gives roughly 42,000 distinct CDR3 sequences, roughly 12% of which show up once; about an eighth is in the top ten. The study, taken as a whole, reports: CDR3 amino acid sequences of expanded clones were not shared across subjects, a result suggesting private repertoires in all groups. The most TCR clonal expansion was seen in HTLV-1-associated myelopathy, whereas the least was seen in multiple sclerosis, below the level in healthy controls.

Time point reported: longitudinal time-point 3. Unsorted libraries were derived from 2 million PBMCs stored at -80 C. This sequence was found in a man younger than 45 in good health. Sequencing was performed on PBMCs. This rearrangement joins TRBV6-1 to TRBJ2-1; D is ambiguous. Here the CDR3 DNA reads TGTGCCAGCTCAGTCTACAATGAGCAGTTCTTC. This sequence encodes CASSVYNEQFF.